Reported below is one T cell receptor (beta chain). No cognate antigen has been identified for it. No base-level quality is on record; no much larger clone is a single base apart. The library came from multiplex PCR. Data came from an Illumina HiSeq 4000. iRepertoire HTBI primers and Arm-PCR amplification of CDR3 regions were used to construct TCR beta libraries. Gel purification was performed on PCR products prior to sequencing. In the paper's pipeline: A total of around 59 TRBV and some 15 TRBJ segments were identified across samples and were used for gene usage analysis of CDR3 amino acid clonotypes. COPE and FqMerger were used to merge the filtered high-quality paired reads into contigs. BLAST was used to align contigs to the IMGT TRBV, TRBD and TRBJ reference genes, and CDR3 was defined following IMGT. Any clonotype with a frequency above 0.1% was classified as a highly expanded clone. Shannon entropy served as the measure of repertoire diversity, while the Gini coefficient captured V-J evenness. A clonotype found in more than one individual was treated as public. TCRdb reanalyzed the raw reads on its own, using fastp at Q25 for trimming and MiXCR for clone calling, and kept in-frame beta chains. All rows with the same CDR3 protein become a single entry with the most common DNA and genes. Here the V and J calls rest on TCRdb's processing, not on the authors' analysis. The sample contains about 430,000 distinct CDR3 sequences, over 14% of them found a single time. The ten largest clones capture 7.8% of the sample.

After removal of 2 bases from V and 7 bases from J, the junction retains 8 bases not matched to a gene. Including cysteine and phenylalanine, the CDR3 has 16 amino acids. The sequence is cut down to CDR3 DNA, 48 bases in frame from base 1. From a lookup of the germline V gene (reference sequence), CDR1 and CDR2 are GTSNPN and SVGIG. Read against the paper, the sample's time point label means: newly diagnosed GD, antithyroid drugs for less than 3 months. RNA was extracted from PBMCs in TRIzol for both TCR sequencing and RNA sequencing. The diagnosis of Graves' disease followed American Thyroid Association guidelines. Patients for the study were recruited at an endocrinology department in Xi'an, China. Each patient gave about 9.1 milliliters of peripheral blood, collected in an EDTA anticoagulant tube. Ficoll Paque Plus density gradient separation was used to isolate PBMCs, and no further T cell sorting was done. An Agilent 2100 Bioanalyzer and agarose gel were used to assess RNA quality, and a NanoDrop 2000 was used to measure RNA concentration.

The data derive from a study of regulatory T cells in long-lasting Graves disease (dated by TCRdb to about 2021). Regarding the study in general: Patients with newly diagnosed Graves' disease had been on antithyroid drugs for under 3 months. TCR sequencing covered some 13 persistent and approximately 20 newly diagnosed Graves' disease patients, about 35 samples in total. Peripheral blood TCR sequencing and RNA sequencing compared persistent Graves' disease patients with newly diagnosed Graves' disease patients. The study was conducted in China and was registered as a clinical trial.

On the study overall, not on this receptor specifically: Preferential use of TRBV28, TRBJ1-2 and TRBJ2-5 was observed in persistent disease, whereas TRBV20-1 and TRBJ2-1 were favored in newly diagnosed disease. Sequencing and analysis were restricted to the TCR beta chain. The small sample size was acknowledged by the authors as a limitation that may reduce accuracy. Peripheral blood alone was examined, since thyroid tissue, which constituted the primary lesion, could not be accessed. Persistent Graves' disease patients showed lower TCR Shannon entropy and fewer highly expanded clones than newly diagnosed patients, suggesting clonal expansion. A larger number of public clonotypes was shared among persistent patients (fewer than 3,000) than among newly diagnosed patients (roughly 980).

The same data also contributed to another study, on T cells in Graves' hyperthyroidism and ophthalmopathy. As the second paper documents: Stable Graves' hyperthyroidism was defined as no progression to ophthalmopathy during 18 months of follow-up. Hyperthyroidism patients were aged 18 to 65 years and newly diagnosed, with disease duration of less than 2 months. Patients with uncontrolled infections, other autoimmune diseases, pregnancy or lactation were excluded. Diagnoses were established on the basis of clinical symptoms, serum thyroxine and TRAb, thyroid ultrasound, and orbital computed tomography. For the first round of RT-PCR on the TCR CDR3, the HTBI primer set was used together with the Qiagen OneStep RT-PCR kit. Blood samples also contained most of the expanded thyroid clonotypes (frequency above 0.001), which suggests that blood repertoires may reflect thyroid immune responses. A model built on a 13 V-J signature distinguished ophthalmopathy from stable hyperthyroidism, reaching approximately 89% sensitivity and under 84% specificity in cross-validation and 80%/75% in testing. In validation, the model predicted progression to ophthalmopathy with roughly 70% sensitivity and 72% to 75% specificity, a median of roughly seven months before onset. To identify TCR V-J signatures that set the groups apart, the researchers used a discovery cohort of about a hundred patients, made up of 43 with Graves' ophthalmopathy and around 58 with stable Graves' hyperthyroidism. Whether ophthalmopathy could be predicted prospectively was tested in an independent validation cohort made up of roughly 19 hyperthyroidism patients plus 17 patients who later progressed to ophthalmopathy. The 75 to 100 discovery patients were divided at random into training and test sets in a 7:3 ratio. In over five Graves' hyperthyroidism patients, the study also compared T-cell repertoires from thyroid tissue with T-cell repertoires from blood. Following sampling, methimazole starting at 30 mg daily was given to hyperthyroidism patients, and high-dose intravenous methylprednisolone was given to ophthalmopathy patients. A second multiplex PCR round built the libraries, followed by size selection and purification. Sequencing of the libraries was done on an Illumina HiSeq2000 using paired-end 100 bp reads. SOAPnuke was used to process the raw data, removing reads that contained adapters or uncalled bases, had a mean Phred below 15, or lacked an exact match to the constant primer or identifier. High-quality paired reads were merged using COPE v1.2.5, and each unique nucleotide sequence was defined as a clonotype. MiTCR v1.1 was used to align the clonotypes against IMGT TRBV, TRBD and TRBJ reference segments. The analysis was restricted to V-J combinations with a frequency above 0.0001, which together covered about 99% of the repertoires. A TCS score was defined as the ratio between F50 (clonal expansion) and ExV (chaos), using BLOSUM62-based TCRdist between CDR3 peptides within each V-J. Welch's t-statistics and random forest reduced around 520 V-J features to roughly 13, which were used in a naive Bayes classifier (R e1071). No statistical method was used to fix the sample size in advance, and group allocation was not hidden from the investigators. The paper reports TCR Vbeta CDR3 sequencing of about 140 peripheral blood samples: under 45 ophthalmopathy, under 80 hyperthyroidism and about 17 progressor patients.

The rearranged chain carries TRBV30 and TRBJ2-1, with TRBD2 matching 13 junction bases. This TCR derives from a woman in her 40s with Graves disease. Donor details come from another sample of the same person, matched by shared clones. The sample here was peripheral blood mononuclear cells (PBMCs), taken at new diagnosis, from a patient treated with antithyroid drugs. Here is the DNA: TGTGCCTGGAGTACAACTAGCGGGAGGGCTGTGAATGAGCAGTTCTTC. Its coded protein is CAWSTTSGRAVNEQFF. Full variable domain (CDR3 extended with the reference TRBV30 and TRBJ2-1 proteins): SQTIHQWPATLVQPVGSPLSLECTVEGTSNPNLYWYRQAAGRGLQLLFYSVGIGQISSEVPQNLSASRPQDRQFILSSKKLLLSDSGFYLCAWSTTSGRAVNEQFFGPGTRLTVL.